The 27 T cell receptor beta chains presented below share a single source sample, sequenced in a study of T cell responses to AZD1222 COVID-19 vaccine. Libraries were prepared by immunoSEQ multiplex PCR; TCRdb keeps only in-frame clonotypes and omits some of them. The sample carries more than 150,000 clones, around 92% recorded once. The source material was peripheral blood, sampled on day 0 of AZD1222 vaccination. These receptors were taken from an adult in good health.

CDR3 bases: TGTGCCAGCAGTTACCAGGGGGCGCGAGATACGCAGTATTTT. Encoded protein: CASSYQGARDTQYF. V usage is TRBV6-5 and J usage is TRBJ2-3; TRBD1 aligns across 8 bases. V dropped 2 bases and J dropped 5; count of bases not matched to a gene: 3. Germline V gene data show CDR1 as MNHEY and CDR2 as SVGAGI. The CDR3 is 14 amino acids.

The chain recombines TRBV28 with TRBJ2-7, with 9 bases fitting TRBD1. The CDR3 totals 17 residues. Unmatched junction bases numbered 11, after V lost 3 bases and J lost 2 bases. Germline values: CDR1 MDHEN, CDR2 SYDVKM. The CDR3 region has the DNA TGTGCCAGCAGTTTCAGAAGGGGGACAGGGTTCGCCTACGAGCAGTACTTC. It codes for CASSFRRGTGFAYEQYF.

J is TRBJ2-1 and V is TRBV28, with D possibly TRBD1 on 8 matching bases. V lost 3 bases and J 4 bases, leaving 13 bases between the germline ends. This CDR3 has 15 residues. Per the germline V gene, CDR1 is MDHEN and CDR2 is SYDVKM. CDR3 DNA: TGTGCCAGCAGTTTTACAGGGGGGGCTTACAATGAGCAGTTCTTC. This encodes CASSFTGGAYNEQFF. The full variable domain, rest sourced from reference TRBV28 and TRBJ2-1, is DVKVTQSSRYLVKRTGEKVFLECVQDMDHENMFWYRQDPGLGLRLIYFSYDVKMKEKGDIPEGYSVSREKKERFSLILESASTNQTSMYLCASSFTGGAYNEQFFGPGTRLTVL.

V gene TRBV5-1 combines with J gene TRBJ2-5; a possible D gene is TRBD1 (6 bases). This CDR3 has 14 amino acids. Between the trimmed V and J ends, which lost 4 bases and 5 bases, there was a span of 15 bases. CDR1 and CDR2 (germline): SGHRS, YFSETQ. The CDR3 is CASSLYREGETQYF. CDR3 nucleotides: TGCGCCAGCAGCCTATACAGGGAAGGGGAGACCCAGTACTTC.

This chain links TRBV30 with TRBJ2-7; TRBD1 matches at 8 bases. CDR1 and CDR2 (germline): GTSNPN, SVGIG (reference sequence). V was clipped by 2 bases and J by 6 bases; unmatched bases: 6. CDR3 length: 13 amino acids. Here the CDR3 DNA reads TGTGCCTGGAGTTACAGGGGGTACTTCGAGCAGTACTTC. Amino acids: CAWSYRGYFEQYF. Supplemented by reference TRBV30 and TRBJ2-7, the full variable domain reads SQTIHQWPATLVQPVGSPLSLECTVEGTSNPNLYWYRQAAGRGLQLLFYSVGIGQISSEVPQNLSASRPQDRQFILSSKKLLLSDSGFYLCAWSYRGYFEQYFGPGTRLTVT.

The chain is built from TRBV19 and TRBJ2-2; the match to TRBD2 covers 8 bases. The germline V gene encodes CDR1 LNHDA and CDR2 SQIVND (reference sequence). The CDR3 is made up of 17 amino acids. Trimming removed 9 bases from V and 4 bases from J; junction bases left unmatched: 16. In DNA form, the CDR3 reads TGTGCCAGCCGCTCCACGGTAGCGGGACCTTTCACCGGGGAGCTGTTTTTT. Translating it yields CASRSTVAGPFTGELFF.

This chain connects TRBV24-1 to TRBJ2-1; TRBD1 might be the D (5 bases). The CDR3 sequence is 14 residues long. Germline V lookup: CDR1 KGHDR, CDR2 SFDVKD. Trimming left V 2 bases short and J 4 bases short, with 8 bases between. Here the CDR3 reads CATSDSDRYNEQFF. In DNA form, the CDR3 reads TGTGCCACCAGTGATTCCGACAGATACAATGAGCAGTTCTTC.

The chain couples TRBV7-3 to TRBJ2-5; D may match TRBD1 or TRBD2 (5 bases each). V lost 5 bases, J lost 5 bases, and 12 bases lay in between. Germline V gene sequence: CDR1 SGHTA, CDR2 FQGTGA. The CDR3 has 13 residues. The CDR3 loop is CASSRGVFETQYF. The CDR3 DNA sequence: TGTGCCAGCAGCAGGGGAGTTTTTGAGACCCAGTACTTC.

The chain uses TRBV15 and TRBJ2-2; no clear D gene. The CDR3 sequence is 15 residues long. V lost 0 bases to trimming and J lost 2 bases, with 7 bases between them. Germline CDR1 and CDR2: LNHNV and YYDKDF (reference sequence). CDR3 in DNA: TGTGCCACCAGCAGAGAGTACAGAAACACCGGGGAGCTGTTTTTT. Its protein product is CATSREYRNTGELFF.

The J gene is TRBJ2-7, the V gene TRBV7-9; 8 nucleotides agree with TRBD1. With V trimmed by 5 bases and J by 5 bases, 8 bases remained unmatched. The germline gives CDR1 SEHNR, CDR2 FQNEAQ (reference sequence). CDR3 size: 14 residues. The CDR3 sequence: CASSRELDRDEQYF. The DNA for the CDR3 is TGTGCCAGCAGCCGCGAGCTGGACAGGGACGAGCAGTACTTC.

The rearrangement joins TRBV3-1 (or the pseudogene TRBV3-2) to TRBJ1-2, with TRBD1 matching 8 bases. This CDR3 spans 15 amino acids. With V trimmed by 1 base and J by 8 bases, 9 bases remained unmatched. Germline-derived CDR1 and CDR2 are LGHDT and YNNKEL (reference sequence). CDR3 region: CASSQGQGHGGGYTF. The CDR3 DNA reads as TGTGCCAGCAGCCAAGGACAGGGGCACGGAGGCGGCTACACCTTC.

The CDR3 region is CASTYTSPLHF. As DNA, the CDR3 is TGTGCCAGCACTTACACTTCGCCCCTCCACTTT. V and J are TRBV2 and TRBJ1-6; D not resolved. The V end was cut by 7 bases, the J end by 13 bases, with 11 bases between. CDR3 length: 11 amino acids. From germline, CDR1 is SNHLY and CDR2 FYNNEI.

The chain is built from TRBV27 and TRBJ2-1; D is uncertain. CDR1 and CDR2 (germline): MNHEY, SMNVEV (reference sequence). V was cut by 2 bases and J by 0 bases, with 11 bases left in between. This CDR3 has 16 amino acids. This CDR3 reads CASSLLTPSSYNEQFF. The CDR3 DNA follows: TGTGCCAGCAGTTTACTGACACCGAGCTCCTACAATGAGCAGTTCTTC.

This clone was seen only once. CDR3 coding DNA: TGTGCCAGCAGCTCGCTGGGGCCGAGCTCCTACAATGAGCAGTTCTTC. Amino acid sequence: CASSSLGPSSYNEQFF. The chain combines TRBV7-6 with TRBJ2-1, with D perhaps TRBD1 (5 bases). Trimming pared 4 bases from V and 0 bases from J, leaving 13 bases between. CDR3 length equals 16 residues. Germline loops: CDR1 SGHVS, CDR2 FNYEAQ.

Here the CDR3 reads CASSLMTGFHGYTF. The CDR3 region has the DNA TGTGCCAGCAGTTTAATGACAGGGTTCCATGGCTACACCTTC. The chain has TRBV28 and TRBJ1-2; 7 bases match TRBD1. The CDR3 loop spans 14 amino acids. The J segment lost 6 bases and the V segment lost 2 bases, leaving 6 bases of the junction unmatched. Germline V gene lookup returns CDR1 MDHEN and CDR2 SYDVKM.

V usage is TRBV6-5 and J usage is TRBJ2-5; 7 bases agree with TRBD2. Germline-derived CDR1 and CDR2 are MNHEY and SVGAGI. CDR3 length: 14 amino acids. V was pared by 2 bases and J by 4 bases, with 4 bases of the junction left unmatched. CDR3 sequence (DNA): TGTGCCAGCAGTTACCTAGCGGTGTCAGAGACCCAGTACTTC. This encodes CASSYLAVSETQYF.

CDR3 loop: CAISLPPSNEQYF. CDR3 nucleotides: TGTGCCATCAGTTTGCCCCCGTCTAACGAGCAGTACTTC. The chain joins TRBV10-3 to TRBJ2-7, with D unresolved. Germline-derived CDR1 and CDR2 are ENHRY and SYGVKD. V lost 5 bases, J lost 5 bases, and 13 bases lay in between. The CDR3 totals 13 residues.

The CDR3 sequence: CASSLSIDPSTDTQYF. As DNA, the CDR3 is TGTGCCAGCAGCCTGTCGATCGACCCCAGCACAGATACGCAGTATTTT. The chain recombines TRBV4-2 with TRBJ2-3, with no clear D. The length of the CDR3 is 16 residues. The germline V gene encodes CDR1 LGHNA and CDR2 YNFKEQ. Trimming pared 4 bases from V and 0 bases from J, leaving 14 bases between.

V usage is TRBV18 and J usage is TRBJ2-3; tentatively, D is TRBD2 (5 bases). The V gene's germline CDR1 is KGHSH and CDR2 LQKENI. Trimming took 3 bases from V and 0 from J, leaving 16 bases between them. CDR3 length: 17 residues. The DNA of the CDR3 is TGTGCCAGCTCACCGCAACCAGCGGAGATCAGCACAGATACGCAGTATTTT. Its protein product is CASSPQPAEISTDTQYF.

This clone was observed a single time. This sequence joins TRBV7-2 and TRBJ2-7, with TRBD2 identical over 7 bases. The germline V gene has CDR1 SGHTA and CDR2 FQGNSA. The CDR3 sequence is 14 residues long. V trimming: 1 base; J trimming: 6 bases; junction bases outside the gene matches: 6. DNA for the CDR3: TGTGCCAGCAGCTTAGGCGGGAGCGAACTCGAGCAGTACTTC. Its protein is CASSLGGSELEQYF.

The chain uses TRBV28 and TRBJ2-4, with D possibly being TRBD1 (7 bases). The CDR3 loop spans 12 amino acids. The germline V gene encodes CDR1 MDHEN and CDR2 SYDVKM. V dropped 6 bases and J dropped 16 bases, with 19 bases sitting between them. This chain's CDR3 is CASRTGEQGNYF. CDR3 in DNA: TGTGCCAGCAGAACGGGGGAACAGGGGAACTACTTC. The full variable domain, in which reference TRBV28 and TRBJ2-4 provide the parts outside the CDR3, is DVKVTQSSRYLVKRTGEKVFLECVQDMDHENMFWYRQDPGLGLRLIYFSYDVKMKEKGDIPEGYSVSREKKERFSLILESASTNQTSMYLCASRTGEQGNYFGAGTRLSVL.

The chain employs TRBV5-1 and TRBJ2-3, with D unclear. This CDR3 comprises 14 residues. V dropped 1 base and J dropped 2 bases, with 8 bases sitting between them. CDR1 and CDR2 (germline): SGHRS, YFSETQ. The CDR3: CASSLFGPTDTQYF. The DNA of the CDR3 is TGCGCCAGCAGCTTGTTTGGCCCCACAGATACGCAGTATTTT.

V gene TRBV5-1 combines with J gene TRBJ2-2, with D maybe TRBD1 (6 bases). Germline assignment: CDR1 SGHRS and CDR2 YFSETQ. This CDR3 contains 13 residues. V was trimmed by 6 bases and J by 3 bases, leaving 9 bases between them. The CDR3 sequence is CASNAGDTGELFF. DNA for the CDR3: TGCGCCAGCAATGCAGGGGACACCGGGGAGCTGTTTTTT. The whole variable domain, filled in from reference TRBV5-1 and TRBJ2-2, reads KAGVTQTPRYLIKTRGQQVTLSCSPISGHRSVSWYQQTPGQGLQFLFEYFSETQRNKGNFPGRFSGRQFSNSRSEMNVSTLELGDSALYLCASNAGDTGELFFGEGSRLTVL.

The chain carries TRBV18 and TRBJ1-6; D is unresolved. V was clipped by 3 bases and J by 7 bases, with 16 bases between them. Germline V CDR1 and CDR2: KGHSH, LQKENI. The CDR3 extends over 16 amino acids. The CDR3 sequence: CASSPLPGSINSPLHF. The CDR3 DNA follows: TGTGCCAGCTCACCGCTACCGGGGTCCATAAATTCACCCCTCCACTTT.

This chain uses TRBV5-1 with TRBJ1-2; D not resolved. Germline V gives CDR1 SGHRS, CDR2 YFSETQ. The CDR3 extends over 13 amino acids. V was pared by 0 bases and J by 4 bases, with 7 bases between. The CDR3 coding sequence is TGCGCCAGCAGCTTGGGGGGAGGCTATGGCTACACCTTC. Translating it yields CASSLGGGYGYTF.

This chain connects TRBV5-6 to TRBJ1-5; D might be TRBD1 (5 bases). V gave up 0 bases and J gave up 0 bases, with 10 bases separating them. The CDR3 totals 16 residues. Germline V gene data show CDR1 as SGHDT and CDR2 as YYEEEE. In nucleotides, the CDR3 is TGTGCCAGCAGCTTGGCCTCAGGGATTAGCAATCAGCCCCAGCATTTT. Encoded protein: CASSLASGISNQPQHF.

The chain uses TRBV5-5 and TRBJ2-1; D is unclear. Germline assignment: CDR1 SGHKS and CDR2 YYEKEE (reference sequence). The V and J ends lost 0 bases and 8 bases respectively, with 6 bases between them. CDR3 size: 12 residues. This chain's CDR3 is CASSLVVDEQFF. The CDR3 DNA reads TGTGCCAGCAGCTTGGTAGTTGATGAGCAGTTCTTC.